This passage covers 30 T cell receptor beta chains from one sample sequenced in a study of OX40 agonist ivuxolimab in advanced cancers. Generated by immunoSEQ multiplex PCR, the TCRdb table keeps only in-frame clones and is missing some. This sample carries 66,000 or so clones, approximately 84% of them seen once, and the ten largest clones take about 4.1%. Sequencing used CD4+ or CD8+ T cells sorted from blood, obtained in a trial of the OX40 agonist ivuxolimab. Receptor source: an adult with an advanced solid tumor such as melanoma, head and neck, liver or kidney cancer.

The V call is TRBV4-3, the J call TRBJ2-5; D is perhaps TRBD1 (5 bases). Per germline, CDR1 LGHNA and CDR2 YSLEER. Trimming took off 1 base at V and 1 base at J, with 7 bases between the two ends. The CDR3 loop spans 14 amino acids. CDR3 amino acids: CASSQGTLQETQYF. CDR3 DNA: TGCGCCAGCAGCCAAGGGACACTCCAAGAGACCCAGTACTTC.

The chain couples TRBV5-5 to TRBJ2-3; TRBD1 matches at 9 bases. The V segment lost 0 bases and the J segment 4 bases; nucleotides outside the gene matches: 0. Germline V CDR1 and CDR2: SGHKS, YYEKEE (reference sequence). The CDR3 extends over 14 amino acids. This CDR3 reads CASSLGTGADTQYF. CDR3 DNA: TGTGCCAGCAGCTTGGGGACAGGGGCAGATACGCAGTATTTT.

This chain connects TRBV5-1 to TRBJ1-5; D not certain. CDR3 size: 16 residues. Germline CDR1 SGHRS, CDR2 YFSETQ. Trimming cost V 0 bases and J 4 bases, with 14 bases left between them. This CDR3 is CASSLEGRQGNQPQHF. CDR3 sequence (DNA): TGCGCCAGCAGCTTGGAAGGCCGACAAGGGAATCAGCCCCAGCATTTT. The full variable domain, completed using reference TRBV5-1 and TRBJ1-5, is KAGVTQTPRYLIKTRGQQVTLSCSPISGHRSVSWYQQTPGQGLQFLFEYFSETQRNKGNFPGRFSGRQFSNSRSEMNVSTLELGDSALYLCASSLEGRQGNQPQHFGDGTRLSIL.

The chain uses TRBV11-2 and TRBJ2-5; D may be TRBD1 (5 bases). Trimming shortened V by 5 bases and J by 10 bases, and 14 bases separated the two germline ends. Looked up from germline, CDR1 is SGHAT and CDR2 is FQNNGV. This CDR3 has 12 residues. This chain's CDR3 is CASSLNQGSQYF. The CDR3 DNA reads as TGTGCCAGCAGCCTTAATCAGGGAAGCCAGTACTTC.

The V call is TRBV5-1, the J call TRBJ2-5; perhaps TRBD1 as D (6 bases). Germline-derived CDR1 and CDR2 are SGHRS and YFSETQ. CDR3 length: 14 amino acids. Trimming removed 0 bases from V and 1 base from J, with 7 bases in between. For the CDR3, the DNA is TGCGCCAGCAGCTTGGGGACAGTCCAAGAGACCCAGTACTTC. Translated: CASSLGTVQETQYF.

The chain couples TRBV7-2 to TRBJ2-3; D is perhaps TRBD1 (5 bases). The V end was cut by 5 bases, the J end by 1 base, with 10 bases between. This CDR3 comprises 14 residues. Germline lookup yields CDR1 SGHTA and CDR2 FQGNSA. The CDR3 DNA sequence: TGTGCCAGCAGCCAGGGCAGGGGCACAGATACGCAGTATTTT. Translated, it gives CASSQGRGTDTQYF.

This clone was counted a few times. CDR3 DNA: TGCGCCAGCACCCCTTCTACTAGCGGGGATCAAGAGACCCAGTACTTC. This sequence encodes CASTPSTSGDQETQYF. The rearrangement uses TRBV5-1 and TRBJ2-5; 10 bases are a match to TRBD2. This CDR3 region has 16 residues. With V trimmed by 6 bases and J by 2 bases, 10 bases remained unmatched. CDR1 and CDR2 (germline): SGHRS, YFSETQ.

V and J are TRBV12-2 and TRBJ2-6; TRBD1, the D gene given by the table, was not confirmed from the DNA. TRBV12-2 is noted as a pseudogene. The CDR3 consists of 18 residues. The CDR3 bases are TGTGCAAGTCGCTTAGCGACATGTCAGTTCTCTGGGGCCAACGTCCTGACTTTC. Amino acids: CASRLATCQFSGANVLTF.

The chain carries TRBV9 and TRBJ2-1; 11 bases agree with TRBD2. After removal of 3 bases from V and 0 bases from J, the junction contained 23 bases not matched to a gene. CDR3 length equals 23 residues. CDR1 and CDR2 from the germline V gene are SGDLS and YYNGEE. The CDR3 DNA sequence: TGTGCCAGCAGCGCTACCATCACCTCTAGCGGGGGGCCTACATCCATCTCCTACAATGAGCAGTTCTTC. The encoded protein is CASSATITSSGGPTSISYNEQFF.

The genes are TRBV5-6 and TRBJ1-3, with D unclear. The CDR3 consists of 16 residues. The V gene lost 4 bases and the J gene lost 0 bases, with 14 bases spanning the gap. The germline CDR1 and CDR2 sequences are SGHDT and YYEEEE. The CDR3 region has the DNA TGTGCCAGCAGCGTCATCGGTCAATTCTCTGGAAACACCATATATTTT. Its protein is CASSVIGQFSGNTIYF.

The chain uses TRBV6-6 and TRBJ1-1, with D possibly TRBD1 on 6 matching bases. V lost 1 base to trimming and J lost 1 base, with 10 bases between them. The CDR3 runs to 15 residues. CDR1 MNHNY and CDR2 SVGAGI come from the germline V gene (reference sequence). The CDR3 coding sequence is TGTGCCAGCAGTTACTTTTACAGGGAGAACACTGAAGCTTTCTTT. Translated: CASSYFYRENTEAFF.

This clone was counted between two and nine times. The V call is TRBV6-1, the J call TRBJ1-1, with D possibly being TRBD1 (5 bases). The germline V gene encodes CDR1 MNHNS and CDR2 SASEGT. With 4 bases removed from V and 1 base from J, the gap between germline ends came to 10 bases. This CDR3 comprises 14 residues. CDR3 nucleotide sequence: TGTGCCAGCAGTGTAAGGGGTAGGAACACTGAAGCTTTCTTT. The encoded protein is CASSVRGRNTEAFF.

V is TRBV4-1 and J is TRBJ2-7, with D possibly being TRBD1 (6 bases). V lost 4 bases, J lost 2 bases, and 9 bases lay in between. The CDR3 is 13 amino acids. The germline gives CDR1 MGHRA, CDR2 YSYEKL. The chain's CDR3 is CASSRQETYEQYF. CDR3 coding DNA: TGCGCCAGCAGCCGACAGGAAACCTACGAGCAGTACTTC.

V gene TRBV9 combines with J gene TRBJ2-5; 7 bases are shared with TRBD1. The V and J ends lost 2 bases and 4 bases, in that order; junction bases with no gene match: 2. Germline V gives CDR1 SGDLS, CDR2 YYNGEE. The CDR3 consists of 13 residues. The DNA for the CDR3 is TGTGCCAGCAGCGTGGGACAGAGAGAGACCCAGTACTTC. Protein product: CASSVGQRETQYF.

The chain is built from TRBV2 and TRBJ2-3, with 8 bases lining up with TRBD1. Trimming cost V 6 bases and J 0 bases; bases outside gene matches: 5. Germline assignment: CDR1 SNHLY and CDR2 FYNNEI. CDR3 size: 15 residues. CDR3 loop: CASRSNRGSTDTQYF. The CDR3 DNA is TGTGCCAGCAGATCAAACAGGGGGAGCACAGATACGCAGTATTTT.

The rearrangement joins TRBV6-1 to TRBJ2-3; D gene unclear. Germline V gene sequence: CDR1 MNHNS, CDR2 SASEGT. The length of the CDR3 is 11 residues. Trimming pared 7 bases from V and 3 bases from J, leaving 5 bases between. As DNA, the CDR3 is TGTGCCAGCACCGTAACAGATACGCAGTATTTT. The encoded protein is CASTVTDTQYF.

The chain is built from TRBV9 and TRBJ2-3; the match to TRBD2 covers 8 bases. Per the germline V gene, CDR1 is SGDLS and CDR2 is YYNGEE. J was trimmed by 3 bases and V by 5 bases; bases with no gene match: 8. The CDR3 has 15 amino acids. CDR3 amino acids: CASSVAGGGTDTQYF. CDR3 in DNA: TGTGCCAGCAGTGTGGCCGGGGGGGGAACAGATACGCAGTATTTT.

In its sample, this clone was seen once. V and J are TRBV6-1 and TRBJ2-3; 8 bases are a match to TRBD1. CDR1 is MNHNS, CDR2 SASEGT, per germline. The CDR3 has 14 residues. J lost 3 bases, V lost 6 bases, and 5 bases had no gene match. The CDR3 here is CASRDDRGTDTQYF. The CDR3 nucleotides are TGTGCCAGCAGGGATGACAGGGGTACAGATACGCAGTATTTT.

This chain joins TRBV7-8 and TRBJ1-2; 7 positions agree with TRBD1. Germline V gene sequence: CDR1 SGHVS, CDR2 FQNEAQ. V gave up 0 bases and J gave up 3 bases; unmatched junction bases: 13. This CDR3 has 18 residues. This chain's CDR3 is CASSLASMTGSGDYGYTF. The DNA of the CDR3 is TGTGCCAGCAGCTTAGCGTCGATGACAGGGTCGGGTGACTATGGCTACACCTTC.

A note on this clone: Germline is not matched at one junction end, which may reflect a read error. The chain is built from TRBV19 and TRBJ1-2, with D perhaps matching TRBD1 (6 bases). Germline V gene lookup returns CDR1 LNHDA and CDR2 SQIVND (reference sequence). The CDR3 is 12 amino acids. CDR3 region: CASSIIPGGQCF. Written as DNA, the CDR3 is TGTGCCAGTAGTATTATTCCCGGTGGACAGTGCTTC.

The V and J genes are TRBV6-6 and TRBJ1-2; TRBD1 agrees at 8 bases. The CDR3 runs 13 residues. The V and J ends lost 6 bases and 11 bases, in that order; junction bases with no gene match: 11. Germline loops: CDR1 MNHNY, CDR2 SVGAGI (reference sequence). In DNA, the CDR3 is TGTGCCAGCAGCGCCGGACAGGGTATTAGTTACACCTTC. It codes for CASSAGQGISYTF.

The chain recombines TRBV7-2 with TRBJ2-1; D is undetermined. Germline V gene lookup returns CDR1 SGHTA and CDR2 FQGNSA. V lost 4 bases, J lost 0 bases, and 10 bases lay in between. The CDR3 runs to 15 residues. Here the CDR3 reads CASSSVPSSYNEQFF. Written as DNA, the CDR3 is TGTGCCAGCAGCTCGGTCCCGAGCTCCTACAATGAGCAGTTCTTC. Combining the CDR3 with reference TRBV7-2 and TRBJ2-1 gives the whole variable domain GAGVSQSPSNKVTEKGKDVELRCDPISGHTALYWYRQSLGQGLEFLIYFQGNSAPDKSGLPSDRFSAERTGGSVSTLTIQRTQQEDSAVYLCASSSVPSSYNEQFFGPGTRLTVL.

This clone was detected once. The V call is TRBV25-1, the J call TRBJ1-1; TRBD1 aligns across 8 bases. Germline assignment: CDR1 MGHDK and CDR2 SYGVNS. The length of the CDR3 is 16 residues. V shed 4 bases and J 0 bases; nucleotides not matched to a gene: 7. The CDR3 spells CASSGYRGGLNTEAFF. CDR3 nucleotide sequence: TGTGCCAGCAGTGGTTACAGGGGGGGCTTGAACACTGAAGCTTTCTTT.

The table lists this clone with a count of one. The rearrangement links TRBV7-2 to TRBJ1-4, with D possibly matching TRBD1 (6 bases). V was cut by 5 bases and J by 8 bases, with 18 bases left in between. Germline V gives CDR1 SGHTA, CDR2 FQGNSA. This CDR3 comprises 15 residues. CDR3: CASSPEGHSGEKLFF. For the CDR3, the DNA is TGTGCCAGCAGCCCCGAGGGACACTCAGGGGAAAAACTGTTTTTT.

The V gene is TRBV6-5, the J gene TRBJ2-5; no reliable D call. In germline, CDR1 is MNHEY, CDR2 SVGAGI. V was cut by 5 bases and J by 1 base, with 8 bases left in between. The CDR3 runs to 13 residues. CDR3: CASSISPQETQYF. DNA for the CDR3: TGTGCCAGCAGTATTTCTCCCCAAGAGACCCAGTACTTC.

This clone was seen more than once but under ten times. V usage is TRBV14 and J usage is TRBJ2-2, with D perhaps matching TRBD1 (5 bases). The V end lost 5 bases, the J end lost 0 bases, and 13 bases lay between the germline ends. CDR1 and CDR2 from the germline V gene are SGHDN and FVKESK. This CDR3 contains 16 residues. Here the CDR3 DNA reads TGTGCCAGCAGCAAAGGACACCTCGCGAACACCGGGGAGCTGTTTTTT. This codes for CASSKGHLANTGELFF.

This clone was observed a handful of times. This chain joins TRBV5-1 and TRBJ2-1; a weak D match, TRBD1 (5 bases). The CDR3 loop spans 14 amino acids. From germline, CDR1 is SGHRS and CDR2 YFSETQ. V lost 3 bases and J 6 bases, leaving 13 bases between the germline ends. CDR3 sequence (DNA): TGCGCCAGCAGCTCCTCTGGCAGGGTCAATGAGCAGTTCTTC. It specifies CASSSSGRVNEQFF.

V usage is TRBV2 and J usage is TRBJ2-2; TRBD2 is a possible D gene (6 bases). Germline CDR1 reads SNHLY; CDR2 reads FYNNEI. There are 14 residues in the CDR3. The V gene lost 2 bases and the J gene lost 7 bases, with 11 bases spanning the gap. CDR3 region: CASSESIGGGELFF. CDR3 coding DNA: TGTGCCAGCAGTGAATCGATCGGGGGCGGGGAGCTGTTTTTT.

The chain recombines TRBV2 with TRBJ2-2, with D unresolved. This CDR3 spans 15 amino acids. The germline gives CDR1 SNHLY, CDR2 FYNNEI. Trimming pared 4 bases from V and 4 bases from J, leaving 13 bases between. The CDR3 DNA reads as TGTGCCAGCAGTGGAGCTGTCCAGGCCACCGGGGAGCTGTTTTTT. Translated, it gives CASSGAVQATGELFF.

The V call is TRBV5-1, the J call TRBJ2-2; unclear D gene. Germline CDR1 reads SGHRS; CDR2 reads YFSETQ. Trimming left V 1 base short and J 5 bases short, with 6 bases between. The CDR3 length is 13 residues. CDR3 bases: TGCGCCAGCAGCTTGAGTTCAACCGGGGAGCTGTTTTTT. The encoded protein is CASSLSSTGELFF.